The source of this T cell receptor beta chain is a study of graft-versus-host responses after intestinal transplantation. Measured with immunoSEQ multiplex PCR; TCRdb has only the in-frame clones, and not every one. The table has around 110,000 clones, roughly 87% seen once. As to this clone: The antigen remains undetermined.

The V gene's germline CDR1 is MGHDK and CDR2 SYGVNS. The CDR3 loop spans 12 amino acids. V gave up 3 bases and J gave up 7 bases, with 9 bases separating them. The sample consisted of unstimulated CD4+ T cells sorted from spleen or lymph node cells, taken before transplant. The receptor was isolated from a human donor who was the organ donor for an intestinal transplant. The chain carries TRBV25-1 and TRBJ1-2; no definite D call. CDR3: CASSDRGRGYTF. CDR3 bases: TGTGCCAGCAGTGATCGTGGGCGTGGCTACACCTTC.